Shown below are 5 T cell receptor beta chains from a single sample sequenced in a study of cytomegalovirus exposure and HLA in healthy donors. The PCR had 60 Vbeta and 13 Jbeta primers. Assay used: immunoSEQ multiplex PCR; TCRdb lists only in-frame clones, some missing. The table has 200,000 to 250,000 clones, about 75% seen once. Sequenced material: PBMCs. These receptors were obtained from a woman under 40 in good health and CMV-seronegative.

CDR3 coding DNA: TGTGCCAGCAGTTACTCCAGGGCTCTGGCCCTCTATGGCTACACCTTC. This encodes CASSYSRALALYGYTF. V is TRBV6-5 and J is TRBJ1-2, with a tentative D call TRBD1 (5 bases). The germline gives CDR1 MNHEY, CDR2 SVGAGI. Trimming cost V 0 bases and J 4 bases, with 15 bases left between them. This CDR3 has 16 residues.

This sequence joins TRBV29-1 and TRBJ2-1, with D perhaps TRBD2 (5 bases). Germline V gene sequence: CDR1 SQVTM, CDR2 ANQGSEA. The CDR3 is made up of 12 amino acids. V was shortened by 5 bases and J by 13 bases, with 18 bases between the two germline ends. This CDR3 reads CSVSSLQETQFF. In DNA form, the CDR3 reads TGCAGCGTTTCTAGCCTCCAAGAGACCCAGTTCTTC.

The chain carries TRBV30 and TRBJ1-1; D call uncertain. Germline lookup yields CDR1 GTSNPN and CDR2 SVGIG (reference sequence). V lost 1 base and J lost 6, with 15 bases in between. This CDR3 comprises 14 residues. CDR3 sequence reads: CAWSGSGIQPEAFF. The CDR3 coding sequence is TGTGCCTGGAGTGGTTCGGGGATTCAACCTGAAGCTTTCTTT.

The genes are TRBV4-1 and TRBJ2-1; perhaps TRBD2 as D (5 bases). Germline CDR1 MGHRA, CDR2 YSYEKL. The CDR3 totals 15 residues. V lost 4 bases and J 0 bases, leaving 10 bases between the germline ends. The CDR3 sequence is CASSRTPSSYNEQFF. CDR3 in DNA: TGCGCCAGCAGCCGGACTCCCAGCTCCTACAATGAGCAGTTCTTC.

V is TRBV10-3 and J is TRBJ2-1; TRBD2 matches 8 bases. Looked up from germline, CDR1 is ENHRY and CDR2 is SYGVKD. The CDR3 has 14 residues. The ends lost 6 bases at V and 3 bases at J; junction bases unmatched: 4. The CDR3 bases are TGTGCCATCAGGACGGGACTAGACTACAATGAGCAGTTCTTC. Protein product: CAIRTGLDYNEQFF.